This is a list of T cell receptor beta chains from one sample in a study of identical twins. MiXCR, applied by TCRdb to the 5' RACE reads, yields one record per CDR3 protein. The sample lists about 530,000 distinct CDR3 sequences; approximately 20% were seen once. The same data also contributed to another study, on yellow fever vaccine responses in identical twins.

Sequences were obtained from CD4+ T cells sorted from blood. These receptors originate from a woman younger than 35 in good health. The CDR3 runs from the conserved cysteine through the conserved F or W. Size tells how often a clone was seen (once, few, many) or the class of an expanded clone, and some rows leave it out.

v_call,j_call,clone_size,cdr3_aa
TRBV6-1,TRBJ1-5,few,CASSGGQGIIQPQHF
TRBV4-1,TRBJ2-7,few,CASSQDLDRQYF
TRBV29-1,TRBJ2-2,few,CSVVLRTGVSTGELFF
TRBV15,TRBJ2-1,few,CATSRDGLAGKENEQFF
TRBV12-3/TRBV12-4,TRBJ1-1,many,CASYVGNTEAFF
TRBV6-5,TRBJ2-7,-,CASSYRRNSYEQYF
TRBV10-3,TRBJ2-1,-,CAISESREAYNEQFF
TRBV6-2/TRBV6-3,TRBJ2-1,-,CAGRLAGTNEQFF
TRBV10-3,TRBJ2-5,few,CAISDQPQGSETQYF
TRBV18,TRBJ2-1,few,CASSPIAPGQWNEQFF
TRBV12-3/TRBV12-4,TRBJ1-1,few,CASSSRQGAEAFF
TRBV5-1,TRBJ2-1,-,CASSLLSGVSSYNEQFF
TRBV28,TRBJ2-7,few,CASSLIAGAKTYEQYF
TRBV7-9,TRBJ1-2,few,CASSSIGGGYTF
TRBV12-3/TRBV12-4,TRBJ2-1,-,CASSSSSSSGFEQFF
TRBV12-3/TRBV12-4,TRBJ2-5,few,CASSLTGRVETQYF
TRBV5-1,TRBJ1-1,few,CASSELDTEAFF
TRBV12-3/TRBV12-4,TRBJ2-3,-,CASSPGPPTDTQYF